This is a list of T cell receptor beta chains from one sample in a study of identical twins. TCRdb re-derived calls from the 5' RACE reads in MiXCR, one entry per CDR3 protein. This sample has about 790,000 distinct CDR3 sequences; approximately 18% occur once, and the top ten carry around 12%. The sample was also linked to a second study, of T cells expressing NK-cell markers.

Sequences were obtained from PBMCs. These receptors came from a woman under 30 in good health. Both conserved end residues are part of each CDR3. A D gene is named only where the DNA matches it firmly. Expanded clones get a size class; other rows say once, few or many, or leave the size out.

clone size	J gene	D gene	V gene	CDR3 DNA	CDR3 protein
few	TRBJ1-1	.	TRBV4-3	TGCGCCAGCAGCCGGGCCCCTAAGCCCGACACTGAAGCTTTCTTT	CASSRAPKPDTEAFF
.	TRBJ1-2	.	TRBV20-1	TGCAGTGCTAAGGGACGGGCCTATGGCTACACCTTC	CSAKGRAYGYTF
few	TRBJ2-1	TRBD2	TRBV9	TGTGCCAGCAGCGGAACAGCGGGAAAATACAATGAGCAGTTCTTC	CASSGTAGKYNEQFF
few	TRBJ1-2	.	TRBV20-1	TGCAGTGCTAGAGCGACAGGAGAACTATCTAACTATGGCTACACCTTC	CSARATGELSNYGYTF
.	TRBJ2-3	.	TRBV6-1	TGTGCCAGCAGTCTCCTCCCGTTGGGGGGAGGAACGCAGTATTTT	CASSLLPLGGGTQYF
.	TRBJ2-1	TRBD2	TRBV7-2	TGTGCCAGCAGCTTAGTACCAGCGGGGGGAAATGAGCAGTTCTTC	CASSLVPAGGNEQFF
few	TRBJ2-1	.	TRBV20-1	TGCAGTGCTAGAGATCTCTCCGGGGGCTTCGGTGAGCAGTTCTTC	CSARDLSGGFGEQFF
.	TRBJ2-5	TRBD1	TRBV5-5	TGTGCCAGCAGCTTGGAACAGGGGGGTGTGGAGACCCAGTACTTC	CASSLEQGGVETQYF
few	TRBJ2-1	TRBD2	TRBV12-3/TRBV12-4	TGTGCCAGCACCGCCTCGACGGGGGGCAATGAGCAGTTCTTC	CASTASTGGNEQFF
many	TRBJ2-3	.	TRBV9	TGTGCCAGCAGCGTAGAACAAATAGATACGCAGTATTTT	CASSVEQIDTQYF
.	TRBJ2-3	TRBD2	TRBV11-1	TGTGCCAGCAGCTCGACCCGGACTAGCGGGGGGTTCATGGGATCGAATACGCAGTATTTT	CASSSTRTSGGFMGSNTQYF
.	TRBJ1-5	.	TRBV20-1	TGCAGTGCTAGAGATGGGTGGAATAGCAATCAGCCCCAGCATTTT	CSARDGWNSNQPQHF
.	TRBJ2-4	TRBD1	TRBV12-3/TRBV12-4	TGTGCCAGCAGCGGGAGACCGGGACAGGGGTACAACATTCAGTACTTC	CASSGRPGQGYNIQYF
.	TRBJ1-2	.	TRBV24-1	TGTGCCACCAGTGATTATCTCGGTGGCTACACCTTC	CATSDYLGGYTF
.	TRBJ2-3	.	TRBV20-1	TGCAGTGCTAGTTCCAGGGCCAACACAGATACGCAGTATTTT	CSASSRANTDTQYF
.	TRBJ2-7	TRBD2	TRBV27	TGTGCCAGCAGTTTCCTAGCGGGAGACGGCGAGCAGTACTTC	CASSFLAGDGEQYF